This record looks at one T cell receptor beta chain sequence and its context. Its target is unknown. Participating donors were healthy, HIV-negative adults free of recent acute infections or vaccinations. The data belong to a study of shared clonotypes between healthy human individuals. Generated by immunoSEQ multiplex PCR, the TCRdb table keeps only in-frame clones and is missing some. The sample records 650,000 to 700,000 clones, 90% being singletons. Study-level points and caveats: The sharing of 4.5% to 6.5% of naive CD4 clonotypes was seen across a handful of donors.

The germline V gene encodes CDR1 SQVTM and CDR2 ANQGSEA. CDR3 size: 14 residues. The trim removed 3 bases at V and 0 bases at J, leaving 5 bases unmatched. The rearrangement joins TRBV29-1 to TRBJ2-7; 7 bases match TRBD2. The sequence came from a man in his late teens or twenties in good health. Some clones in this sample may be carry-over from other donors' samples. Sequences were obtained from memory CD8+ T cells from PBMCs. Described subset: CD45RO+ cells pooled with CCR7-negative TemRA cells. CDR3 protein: CSVDGPSGSYEQYF. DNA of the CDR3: TGCAGCGTTGATGGGCCTAGCGGCTCCTACGAGCAGTACTTC.